The 25 T cell receptor beta chains presented below share a single source sample, sequenced in a study of T cell responses to AZD1222 COVID-19 vaccine. Measured with immunoSEQ multiplex PCR; TCRdb has only the in-frame clones, and not every one. The repertoire holds some 150,000 clones, with about 91% as singletons. The source was peripheral blood, collected on day 0 of AZD1222 vaccination. All receptors derive from an adult in good health.

This rearrangement joins TRBV10-3 to TRBJ2-5; TRBD1 matches at 7 bases. This CDR3 spans 14 amino acids. From germline, CDR1 is ENHRY and CDR2 SYGVKD. The ends lost 4 bases at V and 7 bases at J; junction bases unmatched: 9. CDR3 in amino acids: CAISAGQDAGTQYF. In DNA, the CDR3 is TGTGCCATCAGTGCCGGACAGGATGCGGGGACCCAGTACTTC.

This chain links TRBV24-1 with TRBJ1-5; D gene unclear. This CDR3 has 13 residues. Trimming pared 3 bases from V and 5 bases from J, leaving 7 bases between. CDR1 KGHDR and CDR2 SFDVKD come from the germline V gene. CDR3 protein: CATSDPGDQPQHF. Here the CDR3 DNA reads TGTGCCACCAGTGATCCCGGAGATCAGCCCCAGCATTTT.

The V call is TRBV18, the J call TRBJ1-5, with a possible D match to TRBD1 (5 bases). V gave up 4 bases and J gave up 0 bases, with 10 bases separating them. The CDR3 is made up of 15 amino acids. Germline V gene data show CDR1 as KGHSH and CDR2 as LQKENI. Here the CDR3 DNA reads TGTGCCAGCTCACTAGACAGAACTAGCAATCAGCCCCAGCATTTT. Amino acid sequence: CASSLDRTSNQPQHF.

The chain is built from TRBV7-9 and TRBJ1-6, with D unclear. The CDR3 covers 14 residues. The germline V gene encodes CDR1 SEHNR and CDR2 FQNEAQ (reference sequence). Trimming removed 4 bases from V and 2 bases from J, with 6 bases in between. DNA of the CDR3: TGTGCCAGCAGCTCCGACACCTATAATTCACCCCTCCACTTT. Amino acid sequence: CASSSDTYNSPLHF.

The chain combines TRBV3-1 (or the pseudogene TRBV3-2) with TRBJ2-7; D unclear. This CDR3 contains 16 residues. The ends were cut back, 4 bases at V and 6 bases at J, with 22 bases in the middle. CDR1 and CDR2 from the germline V gene are LGHDT and YNNKEL (reference sequence). CDR3: CASSRCRRAGWFEQYF. DNA for the CDR3: TGTGCCAGCAGCCGATGTAGAAGGGCCGGTTGGTTCGAGCAGTACTTC.

The J gene is TRBJ1-5, the V gene TRBV28; D is ambiguous. Trimming cost V 6 bases and J 7 bases, with 19 bases left between them. CDR3 length: 15 amino acids. Germline-derived CDR1 and CDR2 are MDHEN and SYDVKM. The CDR3 region is CASSPPGIGPQPQHF. CDR3 DNA: TGTGCCAGCAGCCCTCCGGGTATAGGGCCCCAGCCCCAGCATTTT.

This clone has just a few counts. V is TRBV15 and J is TRBJ2-7; TRBD2 matches 10 bases. J was trimmed by 2 bases and V by 1 base; bases with no gene match: 2. This CDR3 region has 15 residues. CDR1 is LNHNV, CDR2 YYDKDF, per germline (reference sequence). The CDR3 nucleotides are TGTGCCACCAGCAGAGGCCTAGCGGGGGCCTACGAGCAGTACTTC. This gives the protein CATSRGLAGAYEQYF.

The chain links TRBV6-6 to TRBJ1-1; 8 bases align to TRBD1. Germline CDR1 is MNHNY and CDR2 is SVGAGI (reference sequence). Trimming removed 2 bases from V and 5 bases from J; junction bases left unmatched: 10. This CDR3 has 16 residues. The CDR3: CASSYGQGFFGTEAFF. In DNA form, the CDR3 reads TGTGCCAGCAGTTACGGACAGGGCTTCTTTGGGACTGAAGCTTTCTTT.

The sample holds a few counts of this clone. The chain links TRBV7-8 to TRBJ2-2, with D uncertain. Per germline, CDR1 SGHVS and CDR2 FQNEAQ. The V gene lost 1 base and the J gene lost 4 bases, with 13 bases spanning the gap. The CDR3 is 16 amino acids. The CDR3 protein is CASSLVARALTGELFF. The CDR3 DNA reads TGTGCCAGCAGCTTAGTTGCTAGGGCTCTCACCGGGGAGCTGTTTTTT. The variable domain in full, completed from reference TRBV7-8 and TRBJ2-2, reads GAGVSQSPRYKVAKRGQDVALRCDPISGHVSLFWYQQALGQGPEFLTYFQNEAQLDKSGLPSDRFFAERPEGSVSTLKIQRTQQEDSAVYLCASSLVARALTGELFFGEGSRLTVL.

This clone appeared many times. The rearrangement links TRBV5-1 to TRBJ2-4, with 10 bases lining up with TRBD1. The V and J ends lost 4 bases and 0 bases, in that order; junction bases with no gene match: 13. Per the germline V gene, CDR1 is SGHRS and CDR2 is YFSETQ. The length of the CDR3 is 19 residues. CDR3 DNA: TGCGCCAGCAGCCCCTTTTCCGGGACAGGGGCTCTAGCCAAAAACATTCAGTACTTC. Its translation: CASSPFSGTGALAKNIQYF. Complete variable domain (other parts from reference TRBV5-1 and TRBJ2-4): KAGVTQTPRYLIKTRGQQVTLSCSPISGHRSVSWYQQTPGQGLQFLFEYFSETQRNKGNFPGRFSGRQFSNSRSEMNVSTLELGDSALYLCASSPFSGTGALAKNIQYFGAGTRLSVL.

This rearrangement joins TRBV19 to TRBJ1-2; D is undetermined. The V gene lost 7 bases and the J gene lost 8 bases, with 17 bases spanning the gap. The germline V gene encodes CDR1 LNHDA and CDR2 SQIVND (reference sequence). The CDR3 totals 13 residues. CDR3 bases: TGTGCCAGTACCCGGGCCCTTCTTGGGGGCTACACCTTC. It encodes CASTRALLGGYTF.

This chain connects TRBV19 to TRBJ2-7, with a tentative D call TRBD2 (5 bases). Trimming pared 4 bases from V and 6 bases from J, leaving 7 bases between. CDR3 length: 11 residues. Germline V gene data show CDR1 as LNHDA and CDR2 as SQIVND (reference sequence). The CDR3 loop is CASSREGEQYF. The DNA of the CDR3 is TGTGCCAGTAGTAGAGAGGGCGAGCAGTACTTC. Drawing the rest from reference TRBV19 and TRBJ2-7, the complete variable domain is DGGITQSPKYLFRKEGQNVTLSCEQNLNHDAMYWYRQDPGQGLRLIYYSQIVNDFQKGDIAEGYSVSREKKESFPLTVTSAQKNPTAFYLCASSREGEQYFGPGTRLTVT.

V is TRBV7-3 and J is TRBJ1-2; TRBD1 aligns across 7 bases. Germline assignment: CDR1 SGHTA and CDR2 FQGTGA. The V gene end was trimmed by 0 bases and the J gene end by 2 bases; junction bases not matched to a gene: 3. The CDR3 runs 15 residues. CDR3: CASSLTGQQNYGYTF. The CDR3 DNA is TGTGCCAGCAGCTTAACGGGACAGCAGAACTATGGCTACACCTTC.

J is TRBJ2-3 and V is TRBV5-4; D remains ambiguous. Germline V lookup: CDR1 SGHNT, CDR2 YYREEE (reference sequence). The CDR3 totals 17 residues. The V and J ends lost 0 bases and 4 bases respectively, with 18 bases between them. CDR3 DNA sequence: TGTGCCAGCAGCTTGGGCCGGGTTGGGCGTGGGGCAGATACGCAGTATTTT. It specifies CASSLGRVGRGADTQYF.

This clone came up once. The chain recombines TRBV5-4 with TRBJ2-7; 7 bases fit TRBD2. Trimming cost V 1 base and J 2 bases; bases outside gene matches: 0. Germline assignment: CDR1 SGHNT and CDR2 YYREEE (reference sequence). The length of the CDR3 is 13 residues. This CDR3 reads CASSLRGAYEQYF. The DNA for the CDR3 is TGTGCCAGCAGCTTGCGGGGGGCCTACGAGCAGTACTTC.

A note on this clone: A read error may account for a junction end that differs from germline. The chain combines TRBV6-1 with TRBJ2-7; no clear D. The germline V gene has CDR1 MNHNS and CDR2 SASEGT. This CDR3 contains 11 residues. The DNA for the CDR3 is TGTGCCAGCAGTGAATTCGGAACTACAGCTTTC. Translated, it gives CASSEFGTTAF.

The sample holds one count of this clone. This chain links TRBV11-1 with TRBJ2-7, with D unclear. Trimming stripped 2 bases from V and 6 bases from J, with 8 bases between. The CDR3 totals 12 residues. The germline V gene has CDR1 SGHAT and CDR2 FQDESV (reference sequence). The CDR3 DNA reads TGTGCCAGCAGCTTATTCCAGTCCGAGCAGTACTTC. Translating gives CASSLFQSEQYF.

This clone was picked up one time. This CDR3 reads CASSLARGYSGNTIYF. CDR3 nucleotide sequence: TGTGCCAGCAGCTTAGCGAGGGGATACTCTGGAAACACCATATATTTT. The chain links TRBV7-6 to TRBJ1-3; TRBD1 is a possible D gene (5 bases). Trimming stripped 0 bases from V and 0 bases from J, with 9 bases between. Germline V gene lookup returns CDR1 SGHVS and CDR2 FNYEAQ. This CDR3 contains 16 residues. The complete variable domain, with remaining parts taken from reference TRBV7-6 and TRBJ1-3, reads GAGVSQSPRYKVTKRGQDVALRCDPISGHVSLYWYRQALGQGPEFLTYFNYEAQQDKSGLPNDRFSAERPEGSISTLTIQRTEQRDSAMYRCASSLARGYSGNTIYFGEGSWLTVV.

The chain joins TRBV29-1 to TRBJ1-3; D not resolved. The CDR3 is 11 amino acids. Germline values: CDR1 SQVTM, CDR2 ANQGSEA. The CDR3 region is CTATAGNTIYF. CDR3 bases: TGCACCGCGACTGCCGGAAACACCATATATTTT.

This clone was found once. V usage is TRBV14 and J usage is TRBJ2-3; TRBD2 aligns across 9 bases. Germline V gene sequence: CDR1 SGHDN, CDR2 FVKESK. The CDR3 has 17 residues. The trim removed 4 bases at V and 2 bases at J, leaving 10 bases unmatched. The CDR3 DNA reads TGTGCCAGCAGCCGGCGGGAGGGGCTATTTACCACAGATACGCAGTATTTT. Its translation is CASSRREGLFTTDTQYF.

This clone was seen a single time. This chain joins TRBV6-1 and TRBJ2-7, with 11 positions matching TRBD2. This CDR3 has 16 residues. CDR1 and CDR2 (germline): MNHNS, SASEGT. The trim removed 2 bases at V and 4 bases at J, leaving 7 bases unmatched. CDR3 bases: TGTGCCAGCAGTGAAATCGCCCGGACTAGCGGGTACGAGCAGTACTTC. Translating it yields CASSEIARTSGYEQYF.

The chain joins TRBV30 to TRBJ1-1; D remains unclear. V lost 0 bases to trimming and J lost 1 base, with 6 bases between them. There are 13 residues in the CDR3. Germline V gives CDR1 GTSNPN, CDR2 SVGIG (reference sequence). DNA for the CDR3: TGTGCCTGGAGTGTTTTTCCGAACACTGAAGCTTTCTTT. Amino acids: CAWSVFPNTEAFF.

The CDR3 bases are TGTGCCAGTAGTATTTGGGGTAGGGAGCAGTACTTC. Protein sequence: CASSIWGREQYF. The gene calls are TRBV19 and TRBJ2-7; D is unclear. This CDR3 has 12 amino acids. The V and J ends lost 3 bases and 7 bases respectively, with 10 bases between them. Per germline, CDR1 LNHDA and CDR2 SQIVND (reference sequence).

This chain joins TRBV14 and TRBJ2-5; no reliable D call. Trimming removed 2 bases at V and 5 bases at J, with 6 bases between. The CDR3 extends over 12 amino acids. CDR1 is SGHDN and CDR2 is FVKESK in the germline V gene. CDR3 nucleotide sequence: TGTGCCAGCAGCCAACGGACGGAGACCCAGTACTTC. This gives the protein CASSQRTETQYF.

V gene TRBV7-9 combines with J gene TRBJ1-1; 9 nucleotides align to TRBD1. Germline V gene data show CDR1 as SEHNR and CDR2 as FQNEAQ (reference sequence). V shed 5 bases and J 11 bases; nucleotides not matched to a gene: 12. The CDR3 extends over 14 amino acids. CDR3 protein: CASSPRDRESTAFF. The CDR3, as DNA: TGTGCCAGCAGCCCCCGGGACAGGGAGTCGACTGCTTTCTTT.